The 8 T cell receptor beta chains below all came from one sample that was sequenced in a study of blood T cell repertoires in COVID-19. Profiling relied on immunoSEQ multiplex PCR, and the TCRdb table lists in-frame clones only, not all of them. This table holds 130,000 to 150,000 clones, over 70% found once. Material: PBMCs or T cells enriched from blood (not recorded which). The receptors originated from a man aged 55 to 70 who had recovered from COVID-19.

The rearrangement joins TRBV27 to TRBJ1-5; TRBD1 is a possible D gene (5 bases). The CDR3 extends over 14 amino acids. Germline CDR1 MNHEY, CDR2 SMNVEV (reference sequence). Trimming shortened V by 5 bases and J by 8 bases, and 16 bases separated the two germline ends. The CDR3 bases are TGTGCCAGCAGTCCTCGGGACGGAGGGGAGCCCCAGCATTTT. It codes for CASSPRDGGEPQHF.

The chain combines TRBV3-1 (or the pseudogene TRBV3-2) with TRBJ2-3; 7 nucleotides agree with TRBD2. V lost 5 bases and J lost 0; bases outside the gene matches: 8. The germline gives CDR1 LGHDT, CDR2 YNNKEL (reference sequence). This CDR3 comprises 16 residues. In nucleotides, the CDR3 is TGTGCCAGCAGCGCTGAGACTAGCCGTAGCACAGATACGCAGTATTTT. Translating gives CASSAETSRSTDTQYF.

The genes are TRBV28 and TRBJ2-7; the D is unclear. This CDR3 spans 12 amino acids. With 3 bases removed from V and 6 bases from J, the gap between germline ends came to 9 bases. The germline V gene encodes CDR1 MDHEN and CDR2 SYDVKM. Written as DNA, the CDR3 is TGTGCCAGCAGTTTGAACCGCGGCGAGCAGTACTTC. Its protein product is CASSLNRGEQYF. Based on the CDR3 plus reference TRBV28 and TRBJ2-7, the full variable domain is DVKVTQSSRYLVKRTGEKVFLECVQDMDHENMFWYRQDPGLGLRLIYFSYDVKMKEKGDIPEGYSVSREKKERFSLILESASTNQTSMYLCASSLNRGEQYFGPGTRLTVT.

As DNA, the CDR3 is TGTGCCAGCAGTGAAGCCTATCCCTACGAGCAGTACTTC. Protein sequence: CASSEAYPYEQYF. The chain employs TRBV6-1 and TRBJ2-7, with D uncertain. Germline values: CDR1 MNHNS, CDR2 SASEGT. The V gene lost 0 bases and the J gene lost 2 bases, with 5 bases spanning the gap. This CDR3 has 13 amino acids.

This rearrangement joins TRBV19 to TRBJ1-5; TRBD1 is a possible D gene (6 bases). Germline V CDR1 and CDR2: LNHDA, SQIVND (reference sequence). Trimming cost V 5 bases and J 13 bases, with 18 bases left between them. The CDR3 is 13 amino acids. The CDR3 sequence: CASSETGWGSQHF. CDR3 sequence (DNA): TGTGCCAGTAGTGAGACAGGCTGGGGGTCTCAGCATTTT.

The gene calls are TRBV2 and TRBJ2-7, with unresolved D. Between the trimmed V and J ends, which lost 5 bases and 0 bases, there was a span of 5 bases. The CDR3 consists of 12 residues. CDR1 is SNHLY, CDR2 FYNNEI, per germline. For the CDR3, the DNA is TGTGCCAGCAGTCTAAGCTCCTACGAGCAGTACTTC. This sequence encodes CASSLSSYEQYF.

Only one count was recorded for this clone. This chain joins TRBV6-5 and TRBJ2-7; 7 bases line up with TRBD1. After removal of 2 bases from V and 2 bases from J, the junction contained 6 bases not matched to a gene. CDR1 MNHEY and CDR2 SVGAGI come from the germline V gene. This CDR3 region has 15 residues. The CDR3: CASSYQFGTAYEQYF. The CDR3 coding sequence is TGTGCCAGCAGTTACCAATTCGGGACAGCCTACGAGCAGTACTTC.

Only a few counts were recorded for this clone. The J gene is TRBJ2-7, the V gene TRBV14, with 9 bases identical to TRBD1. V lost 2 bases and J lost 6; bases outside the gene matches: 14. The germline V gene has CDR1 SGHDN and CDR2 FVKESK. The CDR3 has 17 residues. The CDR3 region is CASSQRGPGQGFSEQYF. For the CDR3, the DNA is TGTGCCAGCAGCCAAAGGGGGCCGGGACAGGGCTTCAGCGAGCAGTACTTC.